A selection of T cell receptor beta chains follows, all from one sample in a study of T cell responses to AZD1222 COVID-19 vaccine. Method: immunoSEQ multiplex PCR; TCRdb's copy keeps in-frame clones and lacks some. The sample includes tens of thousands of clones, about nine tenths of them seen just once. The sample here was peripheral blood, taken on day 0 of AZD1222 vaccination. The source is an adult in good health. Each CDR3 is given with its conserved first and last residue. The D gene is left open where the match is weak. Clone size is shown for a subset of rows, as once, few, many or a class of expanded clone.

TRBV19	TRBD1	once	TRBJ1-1	CASSLGQGNTEAFF	TGTGCCAGTAGTTTGGGACAGGGGAACACTGAAGCTTTCTTT
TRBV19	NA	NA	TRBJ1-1	CATSGNTEAFF	TGTGCCACCTCAGGGAACACTGAAGCTTTCTTT
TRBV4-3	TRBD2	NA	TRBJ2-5	CASSKGIAGQETQYF	TGCGCCAGCAGTAAGGGGATAGCGGGACAAGAGACCCAGTACTTC
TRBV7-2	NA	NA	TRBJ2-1	CASSFGRDNEQFF	TGTGCCAGCAGCTTCGGCAGGGACAATGAGCAGTTCTTC
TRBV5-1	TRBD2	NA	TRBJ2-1	CASSLALGISGRARVNEQFF	TGCGCCAGCAGCTTGGCCCTGGGGATTAGCGGGAGGGCCAGGGTCAATGAGCAGTTCTTC
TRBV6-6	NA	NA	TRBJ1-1	CASSYSKAEAFF	TGTGCCAGCAGTTACTCTAAGGCTGAAGCTTTCTTT
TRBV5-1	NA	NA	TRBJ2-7	CASSLDPGLYEQYF	TGCGCCAGCAGCTTGGATCCAGGGCTGTACGAGCAGTACTTC
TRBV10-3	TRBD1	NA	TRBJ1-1	CAISTGDNTEAFF	TGTGCCATCAGCACAGGGGACAACACTGAAGCTTTCTTT
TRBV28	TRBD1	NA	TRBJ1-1	CASITPRGYTEAFF	TGTGCCAGCATCACCCCCAGGGGGTACACTGAAGCTTTCTTT
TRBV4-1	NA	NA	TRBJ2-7	CASSSLYEQYF	TGCGCCAGCAGCTCCCTCTACGAGCAGTACTTC
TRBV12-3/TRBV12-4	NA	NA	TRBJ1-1	CASSAGNTEAFF	TGTGCCAGCAGCGCCGGGAACACTGAAGCTTTCTTT
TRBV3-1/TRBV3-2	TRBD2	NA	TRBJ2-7	CASSLGTSGTGEQYF	TGTGCCAGCAGTCTCGGGACTAGCGGGACGGGTGAGCAGTACTTC
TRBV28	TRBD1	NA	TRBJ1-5	CASSSEDRVQPQHF	TGTGCCAGCAGTTCCGAGGACAGGGTACAGCCCCAGCATTTT
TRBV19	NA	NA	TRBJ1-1	CARATGRNTEAFF	TGTGCCAGGGCGACAGGCCGGAACACTGAAGCTTTCTTT
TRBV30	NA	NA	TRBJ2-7	CAWSVFVFVGQGAREQHF	NA
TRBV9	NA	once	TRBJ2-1	CASSEGPFYEQFF	TGTGCCAGCAGCGAAGGGCCCTTTTATGAGCAGTTCTTC
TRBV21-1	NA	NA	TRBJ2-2	CASSKEALANTGELFF	TGTGCCAGCAGCAAAGAGGCACTAGCGAACACCGGGGAGCTGTTTTTT
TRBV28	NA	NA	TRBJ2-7	CASSLFRDPEQYF	TGTGCCAGCAGTTTATTCAGGGACCCCGAGCAGTACTTC
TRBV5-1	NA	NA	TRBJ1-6	CASSLAGNYNSPLHF	TGCGCCAGCAGCTTGGCAGGAAATTATAATTCACCCCTCCACTTT
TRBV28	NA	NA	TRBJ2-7	CASSLGTVKNEQYF	TGTGCCAGCAGTTTAGGGACCGTCAAAAACGAGCAGTACTTC
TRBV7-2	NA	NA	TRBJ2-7	CASSLVPESPIEQYF	TGTGCCAGCAGCTTAGTCCCTGAGAGCCCGATTGAGCAGTACTTC
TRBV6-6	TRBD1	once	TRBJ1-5	CASSYATGGKQPQHF	TGTGCCAGCAGTTACGCGACAGGGGGCAAACAGCCCCAGCATTTT
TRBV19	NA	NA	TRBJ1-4	CASSSQQGRGEKLFF	TGTGCCAGTAGTTCGCAACAGGGAAGGGGTGAAAAACTGTTTTTT
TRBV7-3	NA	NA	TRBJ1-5	CASSELGGQPQHF	TGTGCCAGCAGCGAACTCGGGGGGCAGCCCCAGCATTTT
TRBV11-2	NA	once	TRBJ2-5	CASSFTSGLLETQYF	TGTGCCAGCAGCTTCACGTCAGGGCTATTAGAGACCCAGTACTTC
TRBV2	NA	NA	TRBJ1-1	CAIQTAERTEAFF	TGTGCCATCCAGACCGCCGAGAGGACTGAAGCTTTCTTT
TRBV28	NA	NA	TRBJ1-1	CASSFLRRRGNTEAFF	TGTGCCAGCAGTTTTCTTCGGCGGCGTGGTAACACTGAAGCTTTCTTT
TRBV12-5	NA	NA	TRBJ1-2	CASGLSGYDYTF	TGTGCTAGTGGTTTGTCGGGGTATGACTACACCTTC
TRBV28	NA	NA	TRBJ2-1	CASSLVVGEADSYNEQFF	TGTGCCAGCAGTTTAGTTGTAGGGGAGGCGGACTCCTACAATGAGCAGTTCTTC
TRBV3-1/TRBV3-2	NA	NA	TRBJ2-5	CASSLAGGTQYF	TGTGCCAGCAGCCTCGCTGGGGGGACCCAGTACTTC
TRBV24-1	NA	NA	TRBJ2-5	CATSDLQFGGKETQYF	TGTGCCACCAGTGATTTGCAATTCGGGGGAAAAGAGACCCAGTACTTC
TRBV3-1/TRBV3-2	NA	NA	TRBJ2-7	CASSQSLSSSPEQYF	TGTGCCAGCAGCCAAAGTTTATCTAGCTCCCCCGAGCAGTACTTC
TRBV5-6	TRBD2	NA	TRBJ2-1	CASSFASGGGEQFF	TGTGCCAGCAGCTTTGCTAGCGGGGGTGGAGAGCAGTTCTTC
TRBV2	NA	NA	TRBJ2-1	CASSPQAGDYYNEQFF	TGTGCCAGCAGTCCGCAAGCAGGGGACTACTACAATGAGCAGTTCTTC
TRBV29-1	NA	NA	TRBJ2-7	CSVESTGSYEQYF	TGCAGCGTTGAAAGCACGGGTTCCTACGAGCAGTACTTC
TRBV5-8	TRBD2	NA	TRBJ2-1	CASSLGTSGRQFDEQFF	TGTGCCAGCAGCTTGGGGACTAGCGGGAGACAGTTCGATGAGCAGTTCTTC
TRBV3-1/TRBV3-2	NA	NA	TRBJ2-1	CASSQDDGYNEQFF	TGTGCCAGCAGCCAAGATGACGGGTACAATGAGCAGTTCTTC
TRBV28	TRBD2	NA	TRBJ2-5	CASSFDSAGEEETQYF	TGTGCCAGCAGTTTCGACTCTGCGGGGGAGGAAGAGACCCAGTACTTC
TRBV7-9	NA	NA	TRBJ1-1	CASSLSEMRTEAFF	TGTGCCAGCAGCTTATCGGAGATGAGAACTGAAGCTTTCTTT
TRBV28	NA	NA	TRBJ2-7	CASSLTTYEQYF	TGTGCCAGCAGTTTAACCACCTACGAGCAGTACTTC
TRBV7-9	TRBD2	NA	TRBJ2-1	CASSSPGGRLNEQFF	TGTGCCAGCAGCTCGCCGGGAGGGCGATTGAATGAGCAGTTCTTC
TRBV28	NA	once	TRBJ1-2	CASSFRAGRGNYGYTF	TGTGCCAGCAGTTTTCGGGCTGGTAGGGGAAACTATGGCTACACCTTC
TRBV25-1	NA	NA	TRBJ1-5	CASSEGRQGNQPQHF	TGTGCCAGCAGTGAGGGGAGGCAGGGCAATCAGCCCCAGCATTTT
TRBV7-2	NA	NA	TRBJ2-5	CASSGDMGETQYF	TGTGCCAGCAGCGGGGACATGGGTGAGACCCAGTACTTC
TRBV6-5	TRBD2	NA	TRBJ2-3	CASTSSGGGTDTQYF	TGTGCCAGCACCAGTAGCGGGGGGGGCACAGATACGCAGTATTTT
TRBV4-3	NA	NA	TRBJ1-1	CASSQEMGWTTEAFF	TGCGCCAGCAGCCAGGAAATGGGGTGGACCACTGAAGCTTTCTTT
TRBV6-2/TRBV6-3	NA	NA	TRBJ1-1	CASSYGGPGDTEAFF	TGTGCCAGCAGTTACGGAGGCCCGGGGGATACTGAAGCTTTCTTT